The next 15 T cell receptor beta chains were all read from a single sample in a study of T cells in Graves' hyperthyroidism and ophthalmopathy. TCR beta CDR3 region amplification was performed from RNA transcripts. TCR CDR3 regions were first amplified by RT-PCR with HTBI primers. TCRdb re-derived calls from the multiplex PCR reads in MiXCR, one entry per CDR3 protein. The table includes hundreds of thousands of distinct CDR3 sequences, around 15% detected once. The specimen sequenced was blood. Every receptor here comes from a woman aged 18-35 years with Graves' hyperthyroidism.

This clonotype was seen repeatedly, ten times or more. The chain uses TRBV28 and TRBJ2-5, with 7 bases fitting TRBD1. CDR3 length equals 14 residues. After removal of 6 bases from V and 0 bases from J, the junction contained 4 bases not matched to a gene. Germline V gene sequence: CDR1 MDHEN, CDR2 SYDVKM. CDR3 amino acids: CASSWGQYQETQYF. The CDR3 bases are TGTGCCAGCAGCTGGGGACAGTACCAAGAGACCCAGTACTTC.

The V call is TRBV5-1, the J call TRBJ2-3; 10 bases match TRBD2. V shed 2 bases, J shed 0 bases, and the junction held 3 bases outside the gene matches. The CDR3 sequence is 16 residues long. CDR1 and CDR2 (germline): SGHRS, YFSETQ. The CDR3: CASSFLAGVSTDTQYF. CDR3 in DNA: TGCGCCAGCAGCTTCCTAGCGGGAGTGAGCACAGATACGCAGTATTTT.

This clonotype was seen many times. In DNA, the CDR3 is TGCGGAGCAGGGCCGACACCCCAACAAGAGACCCAGTACTTC. Translated, it gives CGAGPTPQQETQYF. V usage is TRBV20-1 and J usage is TRBJ2-5, with D tentatively TRBD1 (5 bases). The germline CDR1 and CDR2 sequences are DFQATT and SNEGSKA (reference sequence). CDR3 length: 14 amino acids.

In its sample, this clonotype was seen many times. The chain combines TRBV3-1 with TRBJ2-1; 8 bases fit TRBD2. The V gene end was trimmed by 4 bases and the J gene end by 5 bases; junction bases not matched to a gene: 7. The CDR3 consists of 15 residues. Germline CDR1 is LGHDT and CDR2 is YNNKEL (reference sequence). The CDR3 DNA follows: TGTGCCAGCAGCCTGGGGGGCGGGAGGCACAATGAGCAGTTCTTC. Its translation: CASSLGGGRHNEQFF.

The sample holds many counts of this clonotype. This CDR3 is CASRVMGGTGYTF. DNA of the CDR3: TGTGCCAGCAGAGTAATGGGGGGGACCGGCTACACCTTC. The rearrangement joins TRBV2 to TRBJ1-2, with a weak D call TRBD1 (5 bases). V lost 6 bases to trimming and J lost 8 bases, with 16 bases between them. The CDR3 consists of 13 residues. The germline V gene encodes CDR1 SNHLY and CDR2 FYNNEI.

DNA for the CDR3: TGTGCCAACCGACCGGACCTCAATCAGCCCCAGCATTTT. Translation gives CANRPDLNQPQHF. The J gene is TRBJ1-5, the V gene TRBV10-3; no clear D gene. Germline CDR1 and CDR2: ENHRY and SYGVKD. The CDR3 sequence is 13 residues long. V was cut by 10 bases and J by 3 bases, with 13 bases left in between.

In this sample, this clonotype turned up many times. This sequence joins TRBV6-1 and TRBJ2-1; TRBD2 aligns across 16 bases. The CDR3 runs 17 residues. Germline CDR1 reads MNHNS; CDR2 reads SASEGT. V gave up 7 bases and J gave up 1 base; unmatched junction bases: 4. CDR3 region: CASIGTSGRGSYNEQFF. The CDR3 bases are TGTGCCAGCATCGGGACTAGCGGGAGGGGTTCCTACAATGAGCAGTTCTTC.

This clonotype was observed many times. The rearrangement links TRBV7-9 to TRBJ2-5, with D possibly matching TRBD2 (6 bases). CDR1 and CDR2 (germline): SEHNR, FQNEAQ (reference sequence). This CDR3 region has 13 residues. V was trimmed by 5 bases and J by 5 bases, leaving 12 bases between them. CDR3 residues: CASSILAKETQYF. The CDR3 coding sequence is TGTGCCAGCAGCATCCTAGCGAAGGAGACCCAGTACTTC. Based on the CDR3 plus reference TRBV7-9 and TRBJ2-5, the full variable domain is DTGVSQNPRHKITKRGQNVTFRCDPISEHNRLYWYRQTLGQGPEFLTYFQNEAQLEKSRLLSDRFSAERPKGSFSTLEIQRTEQGDSAMYLCASSILAKETQYFGPGTRLLVL.

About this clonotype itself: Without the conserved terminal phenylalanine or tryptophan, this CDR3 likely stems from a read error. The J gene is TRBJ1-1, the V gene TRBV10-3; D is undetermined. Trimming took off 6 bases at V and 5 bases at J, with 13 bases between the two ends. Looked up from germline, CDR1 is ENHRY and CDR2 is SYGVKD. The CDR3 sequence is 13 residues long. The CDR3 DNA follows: TGTGCCATCAGCCTTGAGGAGGAAACTGAAGCTTTCCTT. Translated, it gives CAISLEEETEAFL.

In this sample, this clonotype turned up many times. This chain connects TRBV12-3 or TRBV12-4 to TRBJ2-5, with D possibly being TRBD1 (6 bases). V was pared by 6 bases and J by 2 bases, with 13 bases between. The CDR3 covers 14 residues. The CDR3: CASSLGQLQETQYF. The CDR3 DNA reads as TGTGCCAGCAGCCTAGGACAGTTACAAGAGACCCAGTACTTC.

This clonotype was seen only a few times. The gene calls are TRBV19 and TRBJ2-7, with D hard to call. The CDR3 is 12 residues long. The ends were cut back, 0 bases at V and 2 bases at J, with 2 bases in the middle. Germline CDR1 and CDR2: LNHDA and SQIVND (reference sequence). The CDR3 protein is CASSIEPYEQYF. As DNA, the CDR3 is TGTGCCAGTAGTATAGAACCCTACGAGCAGTACTTC.

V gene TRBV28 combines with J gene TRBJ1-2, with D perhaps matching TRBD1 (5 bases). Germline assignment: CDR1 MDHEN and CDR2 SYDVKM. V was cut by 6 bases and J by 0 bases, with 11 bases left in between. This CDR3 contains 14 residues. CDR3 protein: CASRPGTTNYGYTF. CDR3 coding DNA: TGTGCCAGCAGACCGGGGACTACTAACTATGGCTACACCTTC.

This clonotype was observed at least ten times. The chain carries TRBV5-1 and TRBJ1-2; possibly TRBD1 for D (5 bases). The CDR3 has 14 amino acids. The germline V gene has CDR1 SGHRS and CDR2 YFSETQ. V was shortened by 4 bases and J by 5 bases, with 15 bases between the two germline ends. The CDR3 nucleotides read TGCGCCAGCAGCCCAGAACGGGGCTTTTATGGCTACACCTTC. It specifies CASSPERGFYGYTF.

For the CDR3, the DNA is TGTGCCAGCAGCGAATTTAGGGGGGGGCCTTACAATGAGCAGTTCTTC. This codes for CASSEFRGGPYNEQFF. J is TRBJ2-1 and V is TRBV3-1; TRBD2 might be the D (7 bases). V dropped 5 bases and J dropped 4 bases, with 18 bases sitting between them. The CDR3 is made up of 16 amino acids. CDR1 is LGHDT, CDR2 YNNKEL, per germline (reference sequence).

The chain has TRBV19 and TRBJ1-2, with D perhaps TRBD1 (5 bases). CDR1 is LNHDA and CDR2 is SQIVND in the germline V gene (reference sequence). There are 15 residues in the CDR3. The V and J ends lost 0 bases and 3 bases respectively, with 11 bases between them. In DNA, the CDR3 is TGTGCCAGTAGTATAGACGGGGGGGTAGACTATGGCTACACCTTC. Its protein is CASSIDGGVDYGYTF.